The clone carrying this T cell receptor (beta chain) ranks as medium-sized (0.01 to 0.1%). This sample was included in a study of spatial heterogeneity in lung cancer. Study-wide background: Compared with alpha-chain sequences, beta-chain sequences were consistently detected in greater numbers. Each distinct TCR and UMI combination averaged more than ten appearances in raw reads.

The time point was: sample taken at primary tumor resection. The approximately 72 donors had untreated early-stage non-small cell lung cancer. TCRs were sequenced from unsorted whole RNA of tumor, nontumor lung or PBMC. The V gene end was trimmed by 6 bases and the J gene end by 6 bases; junction bases not matched to a gene: 7. The length of the CDR3 is 15 residues. Per germline, CDR1 MNHNY and CDR2 SVGAGI (reference sequence). TCRdb reprocessed the 5' RACE reads via MiXCR and lists one record per CDR3 protein. The sample shows about 1,900 distinct CDR3 sequences, about 8.5% of them seen only once. The chain has TRBV6-6 and TRBJ2-3, with TRBD2 identical over 12 bases. This TCR was recovered from a female donor with early-stage non-small cell lung cancer. The sequenced sample was normal lung tissue next to the tumor, obtained at surgery. The CDR3 loop is CASSSLAGGRDTQYF. The CDR3 DNA sequence: TGTGCCAGCAGCTCCCTAGCGGGGGGGCGGGATACGCAGTATTTT.